One and the same sample provided the 2 T cell receptor beta chains below, sequenced in a study of shared clonotypes between healthy human individuals. The protocol was immunoSEQ multiplex PCR, while the TCRdb copy is restricted to in-frame clones and leaves out a portion. The table has hundreds of thousands of clones, around 80% seen once. Sequencing was carried out using PBMCs. These receptors came from a woman between 40 and 50 years old in good health. Some clones in this sample may be carry-over from other donors' samples.

This chain's CDR3 is CATSRDKAGLGYTF. DNA for the CDR3: TGTGCCACCAGCAGAGATAAGGCGGGTCTCGGCTACACCTTC. The chain recombines TRBV15 with TRBJ1-2; unclear D gene. The germline V gene encodes CDR1 LNHNV and CDR2 YYDKDF (reference sequence). The CDR3 extends over 14 amino acids. V lost 0 bases to trimming and J lost 8 bases, with 13 bases between them.

The chain combines TRBV28 with TRBJ1-2; no definite D call. The CDR3 consists of 16 residues. Deletions cut 2 bases from V and 4 bases from J, with 17 bases between. CDR1 is MDHEN, CDR2 SYDVKM, per germline. CDR3 sequence: CASSLDFWDPSYGYTF. CDR3 sequence (DNA): TGTGCCAGCAGTTTAGACTTTTGGGATCCTAGCTATGGCTACACCTTC.